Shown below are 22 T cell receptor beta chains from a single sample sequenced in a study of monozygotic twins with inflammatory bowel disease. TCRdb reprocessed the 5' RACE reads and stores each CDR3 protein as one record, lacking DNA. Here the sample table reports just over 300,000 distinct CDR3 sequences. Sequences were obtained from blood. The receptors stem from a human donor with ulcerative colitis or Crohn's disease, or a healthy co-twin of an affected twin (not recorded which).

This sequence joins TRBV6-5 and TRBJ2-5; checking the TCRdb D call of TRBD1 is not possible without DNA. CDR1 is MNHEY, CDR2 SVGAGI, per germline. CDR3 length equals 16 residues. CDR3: CASSYSNRLTRETQYF.

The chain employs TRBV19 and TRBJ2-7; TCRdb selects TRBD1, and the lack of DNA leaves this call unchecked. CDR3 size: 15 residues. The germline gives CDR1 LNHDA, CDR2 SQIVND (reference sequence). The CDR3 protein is CASRQDRLTSYEQYF. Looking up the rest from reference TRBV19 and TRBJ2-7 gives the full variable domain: DGGITQSPKYLFRKEGQNVTLSCEQNLNHDAMYWYRQDPGQGLRLIYYSQIVNDFQKGDIAEGYSVSREKKESFPLTVTSAQKNPTAFYLCASRQDRLTSYEQYFGPGTRLTVT.

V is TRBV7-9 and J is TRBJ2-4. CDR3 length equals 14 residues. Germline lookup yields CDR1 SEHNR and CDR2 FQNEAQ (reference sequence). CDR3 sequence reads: CASSFSYSKNIQYF.

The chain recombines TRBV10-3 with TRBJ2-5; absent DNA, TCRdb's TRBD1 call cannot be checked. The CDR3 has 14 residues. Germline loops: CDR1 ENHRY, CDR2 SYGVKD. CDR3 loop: CAISVGGLQETQYF.

The CDR3 is CASSQWAGSEQFF. The chain links TRBV3-1 to TRBJ2-1; there is no DNA to check the TCRdb D call of TRBD1. This CDR3 is built from 13 residues. Germline V gives CDR1 LGHDT, CDR2 YNNKEL (reference sequence).

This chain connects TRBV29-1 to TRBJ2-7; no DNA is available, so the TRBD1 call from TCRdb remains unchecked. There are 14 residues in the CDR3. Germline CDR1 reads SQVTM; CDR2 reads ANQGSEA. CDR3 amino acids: CSVEESGQGAEQYF.

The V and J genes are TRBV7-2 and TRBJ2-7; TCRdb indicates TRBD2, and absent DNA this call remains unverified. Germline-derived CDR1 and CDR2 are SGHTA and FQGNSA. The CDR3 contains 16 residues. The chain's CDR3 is CASSSKLAGLFYEQYF.

CDR3 amino acids: CATSRARTGAYEQYF. The chain links TRBV15 to TRBJ2-7; TCRdb lists TRBD1, though no DNA is available to test this call. Germline V CDR1 and CDR2: LNHNV, YYDKDF (reference sequence). The CDR3 length is 15 residues.

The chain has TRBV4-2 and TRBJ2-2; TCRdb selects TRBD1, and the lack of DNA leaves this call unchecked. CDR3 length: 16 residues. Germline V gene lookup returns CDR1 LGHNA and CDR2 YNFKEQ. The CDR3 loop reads CASSRIAQGSPGELFF.

The CDR3 protein is CASSLTPIRGNGYTF. The V call is TRBV27, the J call TRBJ1-2. The CDR3 contains 15 residues. Germline V gene sequence: CDR1 MNHEY, CDR2 SMNVEV (reference sequence).

The CDR3 is CASSSEPTGQNYEQYF. V usage is TRBV21-1 and J usage is TRBJ2-7; the D call from TCRdb, TRBD1, cannot be confirmed without DNA. TRBV21-1 is noted as a pseudogene. The CDR3 extends over 16 amino acids.

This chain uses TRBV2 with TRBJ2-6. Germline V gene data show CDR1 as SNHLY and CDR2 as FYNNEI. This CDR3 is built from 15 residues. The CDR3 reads CASSDQGSGANVLTF. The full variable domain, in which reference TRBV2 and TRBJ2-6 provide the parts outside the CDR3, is EPEVTQTPSHQVTQMGQEVILRCVPISNHLYFYWYRQILGQKVEFLVSFYNNEISEKSEIFDDQFSVERPDGSNFTLKIRSTKLEDSAMYFCASSDQGSGANVLTFGAGSRLTVL.

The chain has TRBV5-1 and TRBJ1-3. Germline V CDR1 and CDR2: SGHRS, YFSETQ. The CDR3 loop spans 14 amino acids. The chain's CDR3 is CASSLGQDGNTIYF. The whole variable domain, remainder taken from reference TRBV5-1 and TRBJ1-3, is KAGVTQTPRYLIKTRGQQVTLSCSPISGHRSVSWYQQTPGQGLQFLFEYFSETQRNKGNFPGRFSGRQFSNSRSEMNVSTLELGDSALYLCASSLGQDGNTIYFGEGSWLTVV.

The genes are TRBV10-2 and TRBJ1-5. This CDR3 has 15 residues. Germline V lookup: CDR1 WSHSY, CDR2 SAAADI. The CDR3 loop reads CASSVWGRGNQPQHF.

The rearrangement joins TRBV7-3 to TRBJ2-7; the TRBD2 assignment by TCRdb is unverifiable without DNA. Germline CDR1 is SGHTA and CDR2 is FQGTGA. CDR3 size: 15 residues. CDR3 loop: CASSLRAGETYEQYF.

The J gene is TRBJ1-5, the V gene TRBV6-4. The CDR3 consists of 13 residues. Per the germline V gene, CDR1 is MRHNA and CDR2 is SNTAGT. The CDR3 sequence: CASSQESNQPQHF.

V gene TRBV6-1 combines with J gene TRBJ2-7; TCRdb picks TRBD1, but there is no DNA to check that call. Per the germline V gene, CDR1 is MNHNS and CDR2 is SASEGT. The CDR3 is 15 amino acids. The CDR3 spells CASTFARGSSYEQYF.

This CDR3 is CASSYDRGSEKLFF. The chain has TRBV5-4 and TRBJ1-4; the D gene TCRdb calls, TRBD1, cannot be checked with no DNA. This CDR3 has 14 residues. The germline gives CDR1 SGHNT, CDR2 YYREEE (reference sequence).

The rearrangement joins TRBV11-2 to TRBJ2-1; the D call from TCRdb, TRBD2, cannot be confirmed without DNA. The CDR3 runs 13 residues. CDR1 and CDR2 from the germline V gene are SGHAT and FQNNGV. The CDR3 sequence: CASSLVSGYEQFF.

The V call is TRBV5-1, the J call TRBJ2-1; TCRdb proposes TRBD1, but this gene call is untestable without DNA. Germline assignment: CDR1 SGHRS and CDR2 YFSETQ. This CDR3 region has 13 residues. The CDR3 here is CASSLVGTDEQFF.

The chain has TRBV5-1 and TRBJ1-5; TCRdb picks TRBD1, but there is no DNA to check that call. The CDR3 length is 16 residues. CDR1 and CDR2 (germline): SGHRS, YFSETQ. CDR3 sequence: CASSLEGGYSNQPQHF. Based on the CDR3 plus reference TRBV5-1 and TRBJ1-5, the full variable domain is KAGVTQTPRYLIKTRGQQVTLSCSPISGHRSVSWYQQTPGQGLQFLFEYFSETQRNKGNFPGRFSGRQFSNSRSEMNVSTLELGDSALYLCASSLEGGYSNQPQHFGDGTRLSIL.

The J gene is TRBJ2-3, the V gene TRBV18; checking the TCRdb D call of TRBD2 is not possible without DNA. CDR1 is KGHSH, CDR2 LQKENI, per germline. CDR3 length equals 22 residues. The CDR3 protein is CASSSIPFFSRAGTKFTDTQYF. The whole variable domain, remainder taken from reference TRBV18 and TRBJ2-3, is NAGVMQNPRHLVRRRGQEARLRCSPMKGHSHVYWYRQLPEEGLKFMVYLQKENIIDESGMPKERFSAEFPKEGPSILRIQQVVRGDSAAYFCASSSIPFFSRAGTKFTDTQYFGPGTRLTVL.